The 32 T cell receptor beta chains reported below all come from one sample, sequenced in a study of control samples from healthy donors and cancer patients. Clones were sequenced by immunoSEQ multiplex PCR, and TCRdb holds only the in-frame ones, with some missing. The sample yields about 120,000 clones, less than 95% seen once. The sample consisted of blood. These receptors came from a man aged 25 to 45 in good health.

The chain recombines TRBV7-9 with TRBJ1-1; 12 bases agree with TRBD1. There are 13 residues in the CDR3. With V trimmed by 4 bases and J by 11 bases, 5 bases remained unmatched. Per germline, CDR1 SEHNR and CDR2 FQNEAQ (reference sequence). The CDR3 here is CASSSGQGARAFF. The DNA for the CDR3 is TGTGCCAGCAGCTCGGGACAGGGGGCGCGCGCTTTCTTT.

The V and J genes are TRBV6-4 and TRBJ2-2; D is unresolved. Germline loops: CDR1 MRHNA, CDR2 SNTAGT. Trimming removed 6 bases from V and 6 bases from J, with 8 bases in between. This CDR3 is 12 amino acids long. CDR3 coding DNA: TGTGCCAGCAGCCCCGTCCCCGGGGAGCTGTTTTTT. Encoded protein: CASSPVPGELFF.

The chain combines TRBV27 with TRBJ2-3; 11 nucleotides align to TRBD2. V shed 0 bases, J shed 2 bases, and the junction held 7 bases outside the gene matches. The CDR3 length is 18 residues. In germline, CDR1 is MNHEY, CDR2 SMNVEV (reference sequence). CDR3 bases: TGTGCCAGCAGTTTATCCAGTCTAGCGGGGGGCGTCACAGATACGCAGTATTTT. Its protein is CASSLSSLAGGVTDTQYF.

The J gene is TRBJ2-7, the V gene TRBV11-2; no definite D call. The V and J ends lost 0 bases and 4 bases respectively, with 13 bases between them. This CDR3 is 15 amino acids long. Germline lookup yields CDR1 SGHAT and CDR2 FQNNGV. Here the CDR3 DNA reads TGTGCCAGCAGCTTAGATCTGAACAACATTTACGAGCAGTACTTC. This encodes CASSLDLNNIYEQYF.

The CDR3 sequence is CSVEDPGGRETQYF. CDR3 sequence (DNA): TGCAGCGTTGAAGATCCGGGAGGGAGAGAGACCCAGTACTTC. The chain links TRBV29-1 to TRBJ2-5; 8 nucleotides agree with TRBD2. Germline lookup yields CDR1 SQVTM and CDR2 ANQGSEA. This CDR3 spans 14 amino acids. The junction had 4 bases not matched to a gene; V was cut back by 0 bases and J by 4 bases.

The genes are TRBV9 and TRBJ1-5; TRBD1 might be the D (5 bases). V was shortened by 3 bases and J by 4 bases, with 8 bases between the two germline ends. The CDR3 has 13 residues. Germline values: CDR1 SGDLS, CDR2 YYNGEE. CDR3 loop: CASSAQGNQPQHF. In DNA form, the CDR3 reads TGTGCCAGCAGCGCGCAGGGAAATCAGCCCCAGCATTTT. Complete variable domain (other parts from reference TRBV9 and TRBJ1-5): DSGVTQTPKHLITATGQRVTLRCSPRSGDLSVYWYQQSLDQGLQFLIQYYNGEERAKGNILERFSAQQFPDLHSELNLSSLELGDSALYFCASSAQGNQPQHFGDGTRLSIL.

The J gene is TRBJ2-7, the V gene TRBV7-9; D gene uncertain. Per the germline V gene, CDR1 is SEHNR and CDR2 is FQNEAQ (reference sequence). The CDR3 is 12 residues long. V lost 7 bases, J lost 5 bases, and 12 bases lay in between. The CDR3 bases are TGTGCCAGCACCCCGGGTTCCCACGAGCAGTACTTC. This translates into CASTPGSHEQYF. Full variable domain (missing parts from reference TRBV7-9 and TRBJ2-7): DTGVSQNPRHKITKRGQNVTFRCDPISEHNRLYWYRQTLGQGPEFLTYFQNEAQLEKSRLLSDRFSAERPKGSFSTLEIQRTEQGDSAMYLCASTPGSHEQYFGPGTRLTVT.

The chain uses TRBV6-5 and TRBJ1-3; possible D gene TRBD1, 5 bases. This CDR3 spans 13 amino acids. CDR1 is MNHEY and CDR2 is SVGAGI in the germline V gene. Trimming pared 5 bases from V and 3 bases from J, leaving 8 bases between. CDR3 residues: CASSLRGGNTIYF. The CDR3 nucleotides read TGTGCCAGCAGTCTGAGGGGTGGAAACACCATATATTTT.

This clone was seen only once. V gene TRBV2 combines with J gene TRBJ1-2; D remains ambiguous. Trimming left V 5 bases short and J 3 bases short, with 13 bases between. CDR3 length: 14 residues. Looked up from germline, CDR1 is SNHLY and CDR2 is FYNNEI. CDR3 in amino acids: CASSKGNNDYGYTF. In DNA form, the CDR3 reads TGTGCCAGCAGTAAAGGGAACAACGACTATGGCTACACCTTC.

This chain connects TRBV7-9 to TRBJ2-7; perhaps TRBD1 as D (6 bases). The germline V gene has CDR1 SEHNR and CDR2 FQNEAQ (reference sequence). This CDR3 has 16 amino acids. Trimming pared 3 bases from V and 1 base from J, leaving 16 bases between. The CDR3, as DNA: TGTGCCAGCAGCTTCTCGCCGGGACACCGTTCCTACGAGCAGTACTTC. Encoded protein: CASSFSPGHRSYEQYF.

The genes are TRBV5-1 and TRBJ1-1; perhaps TRBD1 as D (5 bases). Germline values: CDR1 SGHRS, CDR2 YFSETQ. The CDR3 has 15 residues. Trimming cost V 4 bases and J 4 bases, with 17 bases left between them. This CDR3 reads CASSPGGTSPTEAFF. As DNA, the CDR3 is TGCGCCAGCAGCCCCGGGGGGACGTCTCCCACTGAAGCTTTCTTT.

This sequence joins TRBV5-1 and TRBJ1-1, with 8 bases aligning to TRBD1. The CDR3 covers 14 residues. Germline assignment: CDR1 SGHRS and CDR2 YFSETQ. V was clipped by 0 bases and J by 6 bases; unmatched bases: 4. The CDR3 is CASSLAGGGPEAFF. The CDR3 bases are TGCGCCAGCAGCTTGGCAGGGGGCGGCCCTGAAGCTTTCTTT.

The V call is TRBV7-2, the J call TRBJ2-5; D possibly corresponds to TRBD2 (6 bases). The V gene lost 2 bases and the J gene lost 7 bases, with 11 bases spanning the gap. The CDR3 loop spans 13 amino acids. The V gene's germline CDR1 is SGHTA and CDR2 FQGNSA. The CDR3 nucleotides read TGTGCCAGCAGCTTACGAGCGGAGGGGACCCAGTACTTC. Protein sequence: CASSLRAEGTQYF.

This clone has only one observation. V is TRBV29-1 and J is TRBJ2-3, with D possibly being TRBD1 or TRBD2 (6 bases each). The length of the CDR3 is 14 residues. V lost 4 bases, J lost 2 bases, and 13 bases lay in between. In germline, CDR1 is SQVTM, CDR2 ANQGSEA. The CDR3 sequence is CSVVWGALTDTQYF. The DNA of the CDR3 is TGCAGCGTTGTGTGGGGGGCGCTCACAGATACGCAGTATTTT.

The V gene is TRBV18, the J gene TRBJ1-6, with D hard to call. V dropped 3 bases and J dropped 6 bases, with 6 bases sitting between them. The CDR3 is 13 residues long. CDR1 KGHSH and CDR2 LQKENI come from the germline V gene. This CDR3 reads CASSPATNSPLHF. As DNA, the CDR3 is TGTGCCAGCTCACCCGCTACTAATTCACCCCTCCACTTT.

This clone was observed once. The rearrangement links TRBV3-1 (or the pseudogene TRBV3-2) to TRBJ2-7; 8 positions match TRBD1. Per the germline V gene, CDR1 is LGHDT and CDR2 is YNNKEL (reference sequence). This CDR3 spans 15 amino acids. Unmatched junction bases numbered 7, after V lost 6 bases and J lost 0 bases. CDR3 sequence: CASSRTGTGSYEQYF. For the CDR3, the DNA is TGTGCCAGCAGTCGCACCGGGACAGGCTCCTACGAGCAGTACTTC.

This chain links TRBV6-2 or TRBV6-3 with TRBJ2-7; unclear D gene. The CDR3 runs to 12 residues. CDR1 and CDR2 from the germline V gene are MNHEY and SVGEGT. V was cut by 0 bases and J by 3 bases, with 3 bases left in between. The CDR3 coding sequence is TGTGCCAGCAGTTACTCATACTACGAGCAGTACTTC. The encoded protein is CASSYSYYEQYF.

The chain uses TRBV5-1 and TRBJ1-1; 9 positions agree with TRBD1. Germline-derived CDR1 and CDR2 are SGHRS and YFSETQ. This CDR3 has 14 amino acids. Unmatched junction bases numbered 4, after V lost 2 bases and J lost 5 bases. The CDR3 loop reads CASSLPTGGTEAFF. The CDR3 nucleotides are TGCGCCAGCAGCTTACCGACAGGGGGAACTGAAGCTTTCTTT. The whole variable domain, remainder taken from reference TRBV5-1 and TRBJ1-1, is KAGVTQTPRYLIKTRGQQVTLSCSPISGHRSVSWYQQTPGQGLQFLFEYFSETQRNKGNFPGRFSGRQFSNSRSEMNVSTLELGDSALYLCASSLPTGGTEAFFGQGTRLTVV.

J is TRBJ1-5 and V is TRBV9; D may be TRBD1 (6 bases). Looked up from germline, CDR1 is SGDLS and CDR2 is YYNGEE. V lost 4 bases and J 9 bases, leaving 11 bases between the germline ends. The CDR3 has 12 residues. The CDR3 DNA is TGTGCCAGCAGCCAAGAAGGGGGGCCCCAGCATTTT. Its translation: CASSQEGGPQHF.

The J gene is TRBJ2-1, the V gene TRBV30; D remains unclear. The V end lost 3 bases, the J end lost 4 bases, and 7 bases lay between the germline ends. The CDR3 length is 12 residues. From germline, CDR1 is GTSNPN and CDR2 SVGIG (reference sequence). The CDR3 loop reads CAWRWGYNEQFF. The CDR3 nucleotides read TGTGCCTGGAGATGGGGTTACAATGAGCAGTTCTTC.

The chain has TRBV30 and TRBJ1-4; D perhaps matches TRBD1 (6 bases). There are 13 residues in the CDR3. Trimming stripped 6 bases from V and 8 bases from J, with 16 bases between. Germline V lookup: CDR1 GTSNPN, CDR2 SVGIG (reference sequence). The CDR3 protein is CACGGAGKEKLFF. For the CDR3, the DNA is TGTGCCTGCGGGGGGGCAGGAAAGGAAAAACTGTTTTTT.

V and J are TRBV4-3 and TRBJ2-3, with 10 bases matching TRBD2. Germline CDR1 LGHNA, CDR2 YSLEER. The CDR3 is 18 residues long. Unmatched junction bases numbered 10, after V lost 0 bases and J lost 4 bases. The CDR3 sequence is CASSQDHRPGLAPDTQYF. CDR3 nucleotides: TGCGCCAGCAGCCAAGATCACAGACCGGGACTAGCGCCAGATACGCAGTATTTT.

The chain uses TRBV4-3 and TRBJ2-4, with a tentative D call TRBD2 (6 bases). Trimming stripped 6 bases from V and 9 bases from J, with 21 bases between. This CDR3 spans 15 amino acids. The V gene's germline CDR1 is LGHNA and CDR2 YSLEER. Written as DNA, the CDR3 is TGCGCCAGCAGTTTGAGCGGGCAGGGCGGTATCATTCAGTACTTC. Its translation: CASSLSGQGGIIQYF.

V usage is TRBV19 and J usage is TRBJ2-1; 8 bases align to TRBD2. V dropped 6 bases and J dropped 0; count of bases not matched to a gene: 4. This CDR3 spans 15 amino acids. CDR1 and CDR2 from the germline V gene are LNHDA and SQIVND (reference sequence). CDR3 sequence reads: CASRVAGSSYNEQFF. CDR3 in DNA: TGTGCCAGTAGAGTAGCGGGGAGCTCCTACAATGAGCAGTTCTTC. The whole variable domain, remainder taken from reference TRBV19 and TRBJ2-1, is DGGITQSPKYLFRKEGQNVTLSCEQNLNHDAMYWYRQDPGQGLRLIYYSQIVNDFQKGDIAEGYSVSREKKESFPLTVTSAQKNPTAFYLCASRVAGSSYNEQFFGPGTRLTVL.

This sequence joins TRBV27 and TRBJ1-6; D is perhaps TRBD1 (5 bases). The CDR3 spans 13 residues. Per the germline V gene, CDR1 is MNHEY and CDR2 is SMNVEV (reference sequence). V was cut by 3 bases and J by 10 bases, with 10 bases left in between. The CDR3 is CASSFQGWSPLHF. The CDR3 DNA reads as TGTGCCAGCAGTTTTCAGGGTTGGTCACCCCTCCACTTT.

The chain links TRBV28 to TRBJ1-3, with D possibly matching TRBD1 (5 bases). CDR3 size: 17 residues. V lost 1 base and J 0 bases, leaving 13 bases between the germline ends. CDR1 and CDR2 from the germline V gene are MDHEN and SYDVKM. CDR3 region: CASSLLGDPDSGNTIYF. DNA for the CDR3: TGTGCCAGCAGTTTATTGGGGGACCCGGACTCTGGAAACACCATATATTTT.

The CDR3, as DNA: TGTGCCAGCAGAGGAGGGCTTAGCTCCTACGAGCAGTACTTC. Translation: CASRGGLSSYEQYF. This chain connects TRBV6-5 to TRBJ2-7; a possible D gene is TRBD2 (6 bases). This CDR3 region has 14 residues. Germline CDR1 is MNHEY and CDR2 is SVGAGI. The ends were cut back, 6 bases at V and 0 bases at J, with 12 bases in the middle.

The table lists this clone with a count of one. This rearrangement joins TRBV12-5 to TRBJ2-5; D gene ambiguous. This CDR3 is built from 16 residues. Deletions cut 2 bases from V and 5 bases from J, with 18 bases between. CDR1 is LGHNT, CDR2 FRNRAP, per germline. CDR3: CASGLLAGSNRETQYF. CDR3 bases: TGTGCTAGTGGTTTGCTGGCAGGTAGTAATCGGGAGACCCAGTACTTC.

The rearrangement joins TRBV9 to TRBJ2-3; no reliable D call. This CDR3 is built from 13 residues. The V end was cut by 0 bases, the J end by 5 bases, with 7 bases between. Germline CDR1 reads SGDLS; CDR2 reads YYNGEE. The CDR3 reads CASSVGVVDTQYF. The CDR3, as DNA: TGTGCCAGCAGCGTAGGGGTGGTAGATACGCAGTATTTT.

This chain links TRBV19 with TRBJ1-2; a possible D gene is TRBD1 (6 bases). CDR1 and CDR2 from the germline V gene are LNHDA and SQIVND (reference sequence). The CDR3 covers 14 residues. The V gene lost 9 bases and the J gene lost 4 bases, with 18 bases spanning the gap. DNA of the CDR3: TGTGCCAGCCTCACCCCAGGGGACGCCTATGGCTACACCTTC. It translates to CASLTPGDAYGYTF.

This sequence joins TRBV7-8 and TRBJ2-7; D possibly corresponds to TRBD2 (6 bases). The V end was cut by 1 base, the J end by 5 bases, with 15 bases between. Germline V gene data show CDR1 as SGHVS and CDR2 as FQNEAQ. The CDR3 totals 15 residues. The DNA of the CDR3 is TGTGCCAGCAGCTTAGGTTTCTCGGGGGTCGACGAGCAGTACTTC. Translated: CASSLGFSGVDEQYF.

The gene calls are TRBV3-1 (or the pseudogene TRBV3-2) and TRBJ1-4; a weak D match, TRBD1 (5 bases). Germline V gene sequence: CDR1 LGHDT, CDR2 YNNKEL (reference sequence). With 1 base removed from V and 6 bases from J, the gap between germline ends came to 21 bases. The CDR3 length is 18 residues. This chain's CDR3 is CASSQGPRNPGRDEKLFF. In nucleotides, the CDR3 is TGTGCCAGCAGCCAAGGACCTAGGAATCCGGGACGGGATGAAAAACTGTTTTTT.